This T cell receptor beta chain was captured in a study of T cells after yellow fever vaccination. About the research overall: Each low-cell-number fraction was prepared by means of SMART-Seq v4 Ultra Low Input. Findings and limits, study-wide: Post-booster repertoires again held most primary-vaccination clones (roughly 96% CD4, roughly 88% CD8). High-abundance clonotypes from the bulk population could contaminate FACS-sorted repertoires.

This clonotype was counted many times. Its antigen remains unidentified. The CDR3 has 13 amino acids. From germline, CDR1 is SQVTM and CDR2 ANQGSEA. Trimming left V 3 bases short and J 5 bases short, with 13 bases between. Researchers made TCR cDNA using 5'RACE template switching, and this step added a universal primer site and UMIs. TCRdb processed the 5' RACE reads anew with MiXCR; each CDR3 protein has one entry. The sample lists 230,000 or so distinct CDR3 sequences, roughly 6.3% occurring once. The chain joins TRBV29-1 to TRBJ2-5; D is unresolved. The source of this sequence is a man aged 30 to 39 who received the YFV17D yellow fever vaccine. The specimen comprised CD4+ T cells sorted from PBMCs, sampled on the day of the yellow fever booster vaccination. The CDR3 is CSVDSSRSETQYF. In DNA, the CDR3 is TGCAGCGTTGACAGTTCTCGGTCGGAGACCCAGTACTTC. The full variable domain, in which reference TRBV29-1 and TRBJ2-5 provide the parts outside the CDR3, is SAVISQKPSRDICQRGTSLTIQCQVDSQVTMMFWYRQQPGQSLTLIATANQGSEATYESGFVIDKFPISRPNLTFSTLTVSNMSPEDSSIYLCSVDSSRSETQYFGPGTRLLVL.